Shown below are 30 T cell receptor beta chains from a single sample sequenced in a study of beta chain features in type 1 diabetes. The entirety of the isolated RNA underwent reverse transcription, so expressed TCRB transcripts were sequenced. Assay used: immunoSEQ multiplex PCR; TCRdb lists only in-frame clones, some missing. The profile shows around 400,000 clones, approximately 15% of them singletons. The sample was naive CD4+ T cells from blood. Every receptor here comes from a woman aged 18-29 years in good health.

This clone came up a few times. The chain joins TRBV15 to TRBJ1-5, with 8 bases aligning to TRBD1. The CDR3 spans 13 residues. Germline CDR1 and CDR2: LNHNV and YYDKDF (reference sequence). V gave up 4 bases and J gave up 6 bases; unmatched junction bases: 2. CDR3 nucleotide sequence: TGTGCCACCAGCACCGACAGGGGTCAGCCCCAGCATTTT. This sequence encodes CATSTDRGQPQHF.

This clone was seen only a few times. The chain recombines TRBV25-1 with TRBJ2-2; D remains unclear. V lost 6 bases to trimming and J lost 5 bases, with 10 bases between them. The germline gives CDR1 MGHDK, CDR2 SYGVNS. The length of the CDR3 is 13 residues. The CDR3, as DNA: TGTGCCAGCAGGAGCCGGCGGACCGGGGAGCTGTTTTTT. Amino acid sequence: CASRSRRTGELFF.

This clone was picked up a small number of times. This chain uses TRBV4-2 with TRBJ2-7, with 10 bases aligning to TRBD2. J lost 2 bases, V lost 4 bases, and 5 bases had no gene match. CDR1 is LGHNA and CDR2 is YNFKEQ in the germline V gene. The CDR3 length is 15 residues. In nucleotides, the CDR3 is TGTGCCAGCAGCCTCGGAAGCGGGAGGGCCTACGAGCAGTACTTC. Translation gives CASSLGSGRAYEQYF.

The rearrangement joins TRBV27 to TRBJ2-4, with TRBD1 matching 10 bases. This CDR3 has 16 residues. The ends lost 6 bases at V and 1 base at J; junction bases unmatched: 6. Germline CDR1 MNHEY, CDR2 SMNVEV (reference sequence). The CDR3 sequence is CASRDGTGVAKNIQYF. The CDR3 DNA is TGTGCCAGCAGGGATGGGACAGGGGTTGCCAAAAACATTCAGTACTTC.

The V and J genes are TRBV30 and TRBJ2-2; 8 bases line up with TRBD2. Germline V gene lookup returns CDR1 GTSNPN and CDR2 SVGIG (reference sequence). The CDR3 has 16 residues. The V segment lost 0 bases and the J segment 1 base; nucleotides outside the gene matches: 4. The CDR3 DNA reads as TGTGCCTGGAGTGTACTAGCGGATATGAACACCGGGGAGCTGTTTTTT. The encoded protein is CAWSVLADMNTGELFF. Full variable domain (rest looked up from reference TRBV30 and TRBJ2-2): SQTIHQWPATLVQPVGSPLSLECTVEGTSNPNLYWYRQAAGRGLQLLFYSVGIGQISSEVPQNLSASRPQDRQFILSSKKLLLSDSGFYLCAWSVLADMNTGELFFGEGSRLTVL.

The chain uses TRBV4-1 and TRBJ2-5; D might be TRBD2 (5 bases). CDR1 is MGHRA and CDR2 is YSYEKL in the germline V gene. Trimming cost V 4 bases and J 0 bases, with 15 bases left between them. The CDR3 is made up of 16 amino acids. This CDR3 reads CASSRPPGSNQETQYF. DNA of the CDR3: TGCGCCAGCAGCCGGCCACCGGGGTCTAACCAAGAGACCCAGTACTTC.

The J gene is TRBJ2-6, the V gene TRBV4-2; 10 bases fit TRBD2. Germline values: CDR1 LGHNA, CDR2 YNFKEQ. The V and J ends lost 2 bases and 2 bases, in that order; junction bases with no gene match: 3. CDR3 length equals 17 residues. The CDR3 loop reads CASSQPLAGAGANVLTF. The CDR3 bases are TGTGCCAGCAGCCAACCCCTAGCGGGAGCTGGGGCCAACGTCCTGACTTTC.

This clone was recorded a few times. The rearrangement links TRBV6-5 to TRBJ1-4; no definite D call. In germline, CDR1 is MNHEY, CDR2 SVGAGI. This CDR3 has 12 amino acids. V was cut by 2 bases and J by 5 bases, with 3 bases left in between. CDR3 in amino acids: CASSYGNEKLFF. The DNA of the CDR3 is TGTGCCAGCAGTTACGGCAATGAAAAACTGTTTTTT.

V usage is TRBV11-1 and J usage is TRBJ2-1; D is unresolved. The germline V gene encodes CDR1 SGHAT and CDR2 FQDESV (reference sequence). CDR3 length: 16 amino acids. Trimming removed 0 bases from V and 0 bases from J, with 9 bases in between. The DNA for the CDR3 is TGTGCCAGCAGCTTAGCGTTGCTAAGCTCCTACAATGAGCAGTTCTTC. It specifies CASSLALLSSYNEQFF.

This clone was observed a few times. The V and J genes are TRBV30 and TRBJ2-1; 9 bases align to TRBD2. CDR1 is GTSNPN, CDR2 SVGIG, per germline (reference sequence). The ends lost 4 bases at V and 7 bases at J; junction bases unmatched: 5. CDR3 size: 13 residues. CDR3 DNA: TGTGCCTGGACCGGGGGACTAGCAAATGAGCAGTTCTTC. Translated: CAWTGGLANEQFF.

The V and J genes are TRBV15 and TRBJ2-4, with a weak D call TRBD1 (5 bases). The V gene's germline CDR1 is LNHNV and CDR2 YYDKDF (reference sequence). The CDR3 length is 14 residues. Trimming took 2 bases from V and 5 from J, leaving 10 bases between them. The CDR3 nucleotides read TGTGCCACCAGCAGACCCGACAGAGAAAACATTCAGTACTTC. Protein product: CATSRPDRENIQYF.

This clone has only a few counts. The CDR3 region has the DNA TGCAGCGTTGAAGTCTATGGGGGCGAGTATGGCTACACCTTC. Encoded protein: CSVEVYGGEYGYTF. This sequence joins TRBV29-1 and TRBJ1-2; TRBD1 is a possible D gene (6 bases). The V and J ends lost 1 base and 5 bases respectively, with 14 bases between them. CDR3 length: 14 residues. CDR1 SQVTM and CDR2 ANQGSEA come from the germline V gene.

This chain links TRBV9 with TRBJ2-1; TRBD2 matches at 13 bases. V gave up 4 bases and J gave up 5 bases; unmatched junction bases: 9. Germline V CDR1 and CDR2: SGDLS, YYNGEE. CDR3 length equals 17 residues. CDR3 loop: CASSLRGGTSGNNEQFF. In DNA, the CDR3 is TGTGCCAGCAGCTTGCGGGGGGGGACTAGCGGGAACAATGAGCAGTTCTTC.

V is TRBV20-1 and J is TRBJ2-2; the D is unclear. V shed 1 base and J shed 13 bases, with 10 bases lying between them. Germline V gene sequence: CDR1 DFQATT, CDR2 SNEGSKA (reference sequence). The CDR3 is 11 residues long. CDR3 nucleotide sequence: TGCAGTGCTAGAGGGCCCATCTCGCTGTTTTTT. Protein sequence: CSARGPISLFF.

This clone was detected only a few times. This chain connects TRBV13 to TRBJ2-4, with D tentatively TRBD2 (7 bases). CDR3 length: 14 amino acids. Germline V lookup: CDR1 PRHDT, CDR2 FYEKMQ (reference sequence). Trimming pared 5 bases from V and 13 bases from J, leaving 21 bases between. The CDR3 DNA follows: TGTGCCAGCAGCCTACCCGGGACTACAGGGCTGCAGTACTTC. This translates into CASSLPGTTGLQYF.

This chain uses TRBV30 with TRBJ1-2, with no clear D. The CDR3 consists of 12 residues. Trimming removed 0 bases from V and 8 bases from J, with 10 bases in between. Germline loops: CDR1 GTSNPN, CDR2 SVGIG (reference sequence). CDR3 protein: CAWSVHGLGYTF. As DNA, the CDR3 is TGTGCCTGGAGTGTCCATGGGCTGGGCTACACCTTC. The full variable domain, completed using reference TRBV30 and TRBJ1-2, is SQTIHQWPATLVQPVGSPLSLECTVEGTSNPNLYWYRQAAGRGLQLLFYSVGIGQISSEVPQNLSASRPQDRQFILSSKKLLLSDSGFYLCAWSVHGLGYTFGSGTRLTVV.

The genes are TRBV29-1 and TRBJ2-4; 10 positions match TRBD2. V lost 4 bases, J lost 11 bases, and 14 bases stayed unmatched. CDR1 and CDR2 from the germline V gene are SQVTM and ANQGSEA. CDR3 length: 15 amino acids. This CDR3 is CSVVLASGSRIVQYF. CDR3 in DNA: TGCAGCGTTGTTCTCGCTAGCGGGAGCCGGATAGTTCAGTACTTC.

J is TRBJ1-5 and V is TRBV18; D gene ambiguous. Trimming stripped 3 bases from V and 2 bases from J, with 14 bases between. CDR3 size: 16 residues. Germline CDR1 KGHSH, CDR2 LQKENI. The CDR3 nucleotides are TGTGCCAGCTCACCCTCGACACCGGAGGGCAATCAGCCCCAGCATTTT. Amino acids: CASSPSTPEGNQPQHF.

The CDR3 spells CASSPRTGMGGMNTEAFF. CDR3 bases: TGTGCCAGCAGCCCTCGGACAGGGATGGGGGGAATGAACACTGAAGCTTTCTTT. The chain couples TRBV11-2 to TRBJ1-1; 8 nucleotides line up with TRBD1. The V gene's germline CDR1 is SGHAT and CDR2 FQNNGV. Trimming at V came to 5 bases and at J to 0 bases, leaving 14 bases not matched to a gene. The CDR3 extends over 18 amino acids.

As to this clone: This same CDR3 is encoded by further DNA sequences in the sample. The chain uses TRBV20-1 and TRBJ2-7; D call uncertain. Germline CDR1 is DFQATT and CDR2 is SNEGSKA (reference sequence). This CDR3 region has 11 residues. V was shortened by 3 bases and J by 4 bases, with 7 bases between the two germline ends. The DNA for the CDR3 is TGCAGTGCTAGGGCACCATACGAGCAGTACTTC. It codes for CSARAPYEQYF.

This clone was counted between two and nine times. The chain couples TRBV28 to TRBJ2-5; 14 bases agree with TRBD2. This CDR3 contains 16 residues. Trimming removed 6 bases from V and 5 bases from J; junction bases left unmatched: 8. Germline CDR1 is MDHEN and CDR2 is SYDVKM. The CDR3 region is CASSQGLAGAGETQYF. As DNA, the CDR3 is TGTGCCAGCAGCCAGGGACTAGCGGGAGCGGGTGAGACCCAGTACTTC.

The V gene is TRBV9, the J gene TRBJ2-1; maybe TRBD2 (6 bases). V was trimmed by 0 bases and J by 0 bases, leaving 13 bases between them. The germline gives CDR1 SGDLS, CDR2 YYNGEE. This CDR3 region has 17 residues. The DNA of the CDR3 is TGTGCCAGCAGCGTAGAGGATAGCGGACGCTCCTACAATGAGCAGTTCTTC. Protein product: CASSVEDSGRSYNEQFF.

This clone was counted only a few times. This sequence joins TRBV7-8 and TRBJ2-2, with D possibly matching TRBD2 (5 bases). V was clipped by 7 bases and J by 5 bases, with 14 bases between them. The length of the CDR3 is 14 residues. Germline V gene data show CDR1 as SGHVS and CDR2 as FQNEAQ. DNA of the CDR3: TGTGCCAGCAATCCCAGCGGTGGGACCGGGGAGCTGTTTTTT. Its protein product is CASNPSGGTGELFF.

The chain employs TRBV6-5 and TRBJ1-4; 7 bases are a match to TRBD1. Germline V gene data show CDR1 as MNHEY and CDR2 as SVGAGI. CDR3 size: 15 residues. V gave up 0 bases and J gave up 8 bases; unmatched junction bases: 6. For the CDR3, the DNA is TGTGCCAGCAGTTACTCAGACAGGGCTTGGGAAAAACTGTTTTTT. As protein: CASSYSDRAWEKLFF.

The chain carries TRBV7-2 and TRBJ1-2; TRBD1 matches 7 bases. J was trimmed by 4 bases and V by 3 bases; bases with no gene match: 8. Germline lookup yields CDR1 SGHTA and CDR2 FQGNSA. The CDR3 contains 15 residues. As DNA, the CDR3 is TGTGCCAGCAGCTTCCAGGACAGGCTCGGCTATGGCTACACCTTC. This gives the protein CASSFQDRLGYGYTF.

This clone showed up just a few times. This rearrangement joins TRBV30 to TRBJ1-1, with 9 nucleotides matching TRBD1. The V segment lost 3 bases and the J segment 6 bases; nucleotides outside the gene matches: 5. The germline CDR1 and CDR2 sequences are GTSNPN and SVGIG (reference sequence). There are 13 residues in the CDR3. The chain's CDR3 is CAWSGQGISEAFF. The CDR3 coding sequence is TGTGCCTGGAGCGGACAGGGGATATCTGAAGCTTTCTTT.

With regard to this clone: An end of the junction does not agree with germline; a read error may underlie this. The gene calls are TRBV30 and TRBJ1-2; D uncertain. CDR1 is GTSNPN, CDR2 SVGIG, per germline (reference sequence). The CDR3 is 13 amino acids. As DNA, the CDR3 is TGTGCCTGGAGGGGAGTCCCGAACTTTGGCTACACCTTC. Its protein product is CAWRGVPNFGYTF.

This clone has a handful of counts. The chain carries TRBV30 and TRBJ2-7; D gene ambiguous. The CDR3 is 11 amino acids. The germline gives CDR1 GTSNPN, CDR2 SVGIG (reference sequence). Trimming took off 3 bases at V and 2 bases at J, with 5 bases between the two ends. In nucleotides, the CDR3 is TGTGCCTGGAGAACAGCCTACGAGCAGTACTTC. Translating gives CAWRTAYEQYF.

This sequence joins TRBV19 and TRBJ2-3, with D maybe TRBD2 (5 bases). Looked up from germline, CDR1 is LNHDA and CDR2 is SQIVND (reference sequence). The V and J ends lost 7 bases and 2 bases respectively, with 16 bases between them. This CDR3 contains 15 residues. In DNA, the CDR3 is TGTGCCAGTACCCCGGGGAACAGTCTCACAGATACGCAGTATTTT. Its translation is CASTPGNSLTDTQYF.

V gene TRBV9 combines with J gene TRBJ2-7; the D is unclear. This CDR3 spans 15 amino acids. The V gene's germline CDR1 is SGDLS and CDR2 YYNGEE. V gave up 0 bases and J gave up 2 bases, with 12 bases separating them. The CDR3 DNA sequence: TGTGCCAGCAGCGTAGGGCTAGGTATGACCTACGAGCAGTACTTC. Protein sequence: CASSVGLGMTYEQYF.